This T cell receptor (beta chain) was identified in a study of regulatory T cells in long-lasting Graves disease. The study, taken as a whole, reports: There were preferences for TRBV28, TRBJ1-2 and TRBJ2-5 in persistent disease. The persistent group shared roughly 2,700 public clonotypes, more than the approximately 1,000 shared by new patients.

Time point denoted: persistent/refractory GD, antithyroid drugs over 5 years with positive TRAb. Making the TCR library involved RNA that had been extracted from PBMCs. To note about this clonotype: As yet, its antigen is unknown.

Researchers made TCR beta libraries by using iRepertoire HTBI primers and running Arm-PCR on CDR3 regions. TCRdb called the multiplex PCR reads again in MiXCR, with one record for every CDR3 protein. Here the sample spans 650,000 to 850,000 distinct CDR3 sequences, around 30% being singletons. The V and J ends lost 5 bases and 0 bases respectively, with 14 bases between them. Germline assignment: CDR1 SQVTM and CDR2 ANQGSEA. The CDR3 is made up of 15 amino acids. This TCR came from a female donor with Graves disease. This sample comprised peripheral blood mononuclear cells (PBMCs), obtained when the disease was refractory, from a patient treated with antithyroid drugs. This chain links TRBV29-1 with TRBJ1-5; D is uncertain. CDR3 protein: CSVTLLGDSNQPQHF. In DNA, the CDR3 is TGCAGCGTTACACTCCTGGGAGATAGCAATCAGCCCCAGCATTTT.